These 17 T cell receptor beta chains originate from one sample sequenced in a study of CD8+ T cells in alopecia areata. Extraction and reverse transcription of RNA yielded cDNA as the sequencing template. The table came from immunoSEQ multiplex PCR; TCRdb's copy has only in-frame clones and leaves some out. The sample records more than 150,000 clones, roughly 64% being singletons. Treatment denoted: oral pan-JAK inhibitor, 5-10 mg twice daily. The material was CD8+ T cells sorted from blood, obtained at week 24, from a patient treated with tofacitinib. All receptors come from a human donor with alopecia areata.

The chain carries TRBV30 and TRBJ2-5; tentative D call: TRBD1 (6 bases). Trimming took 3 bases from V and 5 from J, leaving 16 bases between them. The CDR3 is 14 amino acids. Germline loops: CDR1 GTSNPN, CDR2 SVGIG (reference sequence). CDR3 loop: CAWSPGHAGETQYF. The CDR3 nucleotides are TGTGCCTGGAGCCCGGGACACGCCGGGGAGACCCAGTACTTC.

The chain has TRBV4-1 and TRBJ2-1, with D hard to call. The germline V and J ends were trimmed by 1 base and 0 bases, with 16 bases remaining between them. The CDR3 extends over 18 amino acids. In germline, CDR1 is MGHRA, CDR2 YSYEKL. This CDR3 is CASSQVFLYSGSYNEQFF. For the CDR3, the DNA is TGCGCCAGCAGCCAAGTGTTTTTGTACAGTGGCTCCTACAATGAGCAGTTCTTC.

The V and J genes are TRBV6-5 and TRBJ2-7; 9 nucleotides agree with TRBD1. Germline V gives CDR1 MNHEY, CDR2 SVGAGI. The length of the CDR3 is 15 residues. V was clipped by 4 bases and J by 3 bases; unmatched bases: 7. The CDR3 nucleotides are TGTGCCAGCAGTTTAACCCACAGGGGGCTCTACGAGCAGTACTTC. Amino acids: CASSLTHRGLYEQYF.

This clone has just one count. The rearrangement joins TRBV7-9 to TRBJ1-1; 9 positions match TRBD1. Germline V lookup: CDR1 SEHNR, CDR2 FQNEAQ (reference sequence). Losses at the gene ends were 3 bases for V and 5 bases for J; bases not matched to a gene: 13. The CDR3 length is 17 residues. The CDR3 reads CASSFPLTGGFGTEAFF. DNA for the CDR3: TGTGCCAGCAGCTTCCCATTAACAGGGGGCTTCGGGACTGAAGCTTTCTTT.

The V and J genes are TRBV19 and TRBJ2-4; unclear D gene. This CDR3 contains 11 residues. The germline CDR1 and CDR2 sequences are LNHDA and SQIVND (reference sequence). Trimming left V 7 bases short and J 6 bases short, with 7 bases between. Written as DNA, the CDR3 is TGTGCCAGTAACCCCGGAAACATTCAGTACTTC. Its protein product is CASNPGNIQYF.

The CDR3 coding sequence is TGTGCCAGCAGAACGGGGCTAGATCAGCCCCAGCATTTT. Translation gives CASRTGLDQPQHF. The rearrangement links TRBV27 to TRBJ1-5, with D maybe TRBD1 (5 bases). The CDR3 extends over 13 amino acids. Trimming cost V 6 bases and J 5 bases, with 11 bases left between them. Germline CDR1 is MNHEY and CDR2 is SMNVEV (reference sequence).

This chain uses TRBV6-1 with TRBJ2-7; no clear D. CDR1 and CDR2 from the germline V gene are MNHNS and SASEGT. CDR3 length: 10 amino acids. V lost 1 base, J lost 8 bases, and 3 bases lay in between. This CDR3 is CASSEEKQYF. CDR3 in DNA: TGTGCCAGCAGTGAAGAAAAGCAGTACTTC.

The chain employs TRBV5-1 and TRBJ2-7, with 10 bases aligning to TRBD1. Trimming removed 2 bases from V and 3 bases from J; junction bases left unmatched: 2. The CDR3 extends over 14 amino acids. Germline V gives CDR1 SGHRS, CDR2 YFSETQ. The CDR3: CASSLRDRGYEQYF. The CDR3 bases are TGCGCCAGCAGCTTAAGGGACAGGGGCTACGAGCAGTACTTC.

The table lists this clone with a few counts. This chain uses TRBV7-9 with TRBJ1-2, with D hard to call. The CDR3 runs to 10 residues. Germline CDR1 is SEHNR and CDR2 is FQNEAQ (reference sequence). Trimming stripped 10 bases from V and 5 bases from J, with 8 bases between. The CDR3 bases are TGTGCCACCACGAAGTATGGCTACACCTTC. Translating it yields CATTKYGYTF.

This clone was recorded a few times. This chain joins TRBV15 and TRBJ2-1; TRBD2 matches 14 bases. The J segment lost 6 bases and the V segment lost 8 bases, leaving 12 bases of the junction unmatched. This CDR3 is 17 amino acids long. CDR1 and CDR2 (germline): LNHNV, YYDKDF (reference sequence). The CDR3 here is CATLRTSGGPGINEQFF. The DNA for the CDR3 is TGTGCCACCCTACGGACTAGCGGGGGGCCAGGGATCAATGAGCAGTTCTTC.

CDR3 DNA sequence: TGCGCCAGCAGTCAGACGACAGGGGTAAATTCACCCCTCCACTTT. This sequence encodes CASSQTTGVNSPLHF. The gene calls are TRBV5-1 and TRBJ1-6; 8 bases are a match to TRBD1. The germline V gene encodes CDR1 SGHRS and CDR2 YFSETQ. J lost 7 bases, V lost 5 bases, and 8 bases had no gene match. CDR3 size: 15 residues.

This clone was seen more than once but under ten times. The J gene is TRBJ1-6, the V gene TRBV5-1; no firm D call. Trimming removed 1 base at V and 6 bases at J, with 14 bases between. The CDR3 totals 16 residues. Germline V gene lookup returns CDR1 SGHRS and CDR2 YFSETQ. In DNA form, the CDR3 reads TGCGCCAGCAGCTTGCGAGCGGATGCCCTTAATTCACCCCTCCACTTT. It codes for CASSLRADALNSPLHF.

This clone appeared a few times. The chain joins TRBV15 to TRBJ1-2; the D gene is possibly TRBD1 (5 bases). The CDR3 loop spans 14 amino acids. Germline V CDR1 and CDR2: LNHNV, YYDKDF (reference sequence). V was pared by 0 bases and J by 6 bases, with 11 bases between. Here the CDR3 reads CATSRDRVGDGYTF. In nucleotides, the CDR3 is TGTGCCACCAGCAGAGATCGGGTAGGGGATGGCTACACCTTC.

A single count supports this clone. The chain couples TRBV6-5 to TRBJ2-1; TRBD2 aligns across 7 bases. V gave up 5 bases and J gave up 1 base; unmatched junction bases: 5. Germline loops: CDR1 MNHEY, CDR2 SVGAGI. The CDR3 is made up of 15 amino acids. CDR3 nucleotides: TGTGCCAGCAGTCTGAGCGGGAATTCCTACAATGAGCAGTTCTTC. Residues: CASSLSGNSYNEQFF.

This clone was counted between two and nine times. This rearrangement joins TRBV4-2 to TRBJ2-5; 12 nucleotides line up with TRBD2. With V trimmed by 0 bases and J by 3 bases, 8 bases remained unmatched. The CDR3 has 18 residues. CDR1 is LGHNA, CDR2 YNFKEQ, per germline. For the CDR3, the DNA is TGTGCCAGCAGCCAAGATCTCGCCGGACTAGCGGGGAAAGAGACCCAGTACTTC. Protein sequence: CASSQDLAGLAGKETQYF.

This clone was observed a handful of times. V usage is TRBV30 and J usage is TRBJ1-5; 10 nucleotides line up with TRBD1. Looked up from germline, CDR1 is GTSNPN and CDR2 is SVGIG (reference sequence). With 2 bases clipped from V and 4 bases from J, the junction kept 2 bases outside the gene matches. This CDR3 is built from 14 residues. The CDR3 loop is CAWSRGQGNQPQHF. The CDR3, as DNA: TGTGCCTGGAGTAGGGGACAGGGGAATCAGCCCCAGCATTTT.

This clone occurred a few times. The chain employs TRBV25-1 and TRBJ1-6; unclear D gene. This CDR3 has 13 amino acids. Germline V gene sequence: CDR1 MGHDK, CDR2 SYGVNS. With 3 bases removed from V and 7 bases from J, the gap between germline ends came to 7 bases. CDR3 in DNA: TGTGCCAGCAGTGACTTTGGGAATTCACCCCTCCACTTT. Protein: CASSDFGNSPLHF.